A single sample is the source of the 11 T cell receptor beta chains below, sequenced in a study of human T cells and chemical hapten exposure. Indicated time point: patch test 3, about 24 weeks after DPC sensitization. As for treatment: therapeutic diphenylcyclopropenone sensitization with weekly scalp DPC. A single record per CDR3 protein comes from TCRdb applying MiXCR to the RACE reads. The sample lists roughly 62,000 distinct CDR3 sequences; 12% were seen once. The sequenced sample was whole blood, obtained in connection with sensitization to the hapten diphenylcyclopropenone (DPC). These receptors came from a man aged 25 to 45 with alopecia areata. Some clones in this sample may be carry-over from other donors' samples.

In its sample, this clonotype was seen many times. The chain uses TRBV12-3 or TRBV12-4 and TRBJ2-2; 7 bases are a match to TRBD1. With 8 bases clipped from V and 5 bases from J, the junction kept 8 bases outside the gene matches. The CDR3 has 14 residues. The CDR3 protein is CASSLQGRTGELFF. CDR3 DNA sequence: TGTGCCAGCTCACTACAGGGGCGAACCGGGGAGCTGTTTTTT.

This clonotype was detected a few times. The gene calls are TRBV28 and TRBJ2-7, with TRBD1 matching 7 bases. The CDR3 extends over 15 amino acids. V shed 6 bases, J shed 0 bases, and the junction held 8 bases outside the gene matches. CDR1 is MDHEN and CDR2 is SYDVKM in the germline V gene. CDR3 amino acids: CASRSDRDSSYEQYF. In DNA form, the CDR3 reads TGTGCCAGCAGGTCCGACAGGGACAGCTCCTACGAGCAGTACTTC.

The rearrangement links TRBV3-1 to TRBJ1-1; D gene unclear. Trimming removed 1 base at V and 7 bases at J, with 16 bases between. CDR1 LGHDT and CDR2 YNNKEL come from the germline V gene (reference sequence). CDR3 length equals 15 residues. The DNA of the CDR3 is TGTGCCAGCAGCCAAGGCGGATTGGTCCTCCTTGAAGCTTTCTTT. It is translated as CASSQGGLVLLEAFF. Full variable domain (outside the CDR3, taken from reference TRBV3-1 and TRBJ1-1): DTAVSQTPKYLVTQMGNDKSIKCEQNLGHDTMYWYKQDSKKFLKIMFSYNNKELIINETVPNRFSPKSPDKAHLNLHINSLELGDSAVYFCASSQGGLVLLEAFFGQGTRLTVV.

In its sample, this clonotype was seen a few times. CDR3 DNA sequence: TGTGCCAGCAGTTTACGACAGGGGAAGGTGGGTCAGCCCCAGCATTTT. Its protein is CASSLRQGKVGQPQHF. The chain combines TRBV28 with TRBJ1-5, with TRBD1 matching 8 bases. The length of the CDR3 is 16 residues. Losses at the gene ends were 2 bases for V and 6 bases for J; bases not matched to a gene: 9. CDR1 and CDR2 from the germline V gene are MDHEN and SYDVKM.

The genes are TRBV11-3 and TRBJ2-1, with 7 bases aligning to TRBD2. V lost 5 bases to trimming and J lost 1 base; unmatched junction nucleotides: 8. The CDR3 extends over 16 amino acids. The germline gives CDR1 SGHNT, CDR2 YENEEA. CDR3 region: CASSPSRGVSYNEQFF. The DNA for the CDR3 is TGTGCCAGCAGCCCATCACGGGGGGTATCCTACAATGAGCAGTTCTTC. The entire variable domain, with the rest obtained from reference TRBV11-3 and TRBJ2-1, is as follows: EAGVVQSPRYKIIEKKQPVAFWCNPISGHNTLYWYLQNLGQGPELLIRYENEEAVDDSQLPKDRFSAERLKGVDSTLKIQPAELGDSAVYLCASSPSRGVSYNEQFFGPGTRLTVL.

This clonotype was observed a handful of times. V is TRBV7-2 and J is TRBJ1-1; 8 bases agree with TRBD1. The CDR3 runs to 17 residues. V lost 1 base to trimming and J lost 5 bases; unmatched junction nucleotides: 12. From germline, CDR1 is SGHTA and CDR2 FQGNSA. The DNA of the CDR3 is TGTGCCAGCAGCTTAGTCCCAGGGCAGGGGGCAGAGACTGAAGCTTTCTTT. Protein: CASSLVPGQGAETEAFF.

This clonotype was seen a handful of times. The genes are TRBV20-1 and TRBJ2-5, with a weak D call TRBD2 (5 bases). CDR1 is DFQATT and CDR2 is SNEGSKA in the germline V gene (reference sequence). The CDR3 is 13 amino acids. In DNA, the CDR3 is TGCAGGGCAGGACTTCCCCACCAAGAGACCCAGTACTTC. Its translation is CRAGLPHQETQYF.

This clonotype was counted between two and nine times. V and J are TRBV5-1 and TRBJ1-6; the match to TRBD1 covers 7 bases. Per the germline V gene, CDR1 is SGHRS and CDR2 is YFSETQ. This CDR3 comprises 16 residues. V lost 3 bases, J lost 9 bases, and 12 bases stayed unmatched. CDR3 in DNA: TGCGCCAGCAGCTCCGACGTGGGCAGGGGGTCTTCACCCCTCCACTTT. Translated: CASSSDVGRGSSPLHF.

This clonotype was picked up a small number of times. CDR3 bases: TGTGCCAGCAGCTCAAATGTGGGAATTTGGAGCAATCAGCCCCAGCATTTT. It codes for CASSSNVGIWSNQPQHF. This chain connects TRBV28 to TRBJ1-5; D gene unclear. This CDR3 comprises 17 residues. CDR1 is MDHEN and CDR2 is SYDVKM in the germline V gene. V was clipped by 6 bases and J by 1 base, with 19 bases between them.

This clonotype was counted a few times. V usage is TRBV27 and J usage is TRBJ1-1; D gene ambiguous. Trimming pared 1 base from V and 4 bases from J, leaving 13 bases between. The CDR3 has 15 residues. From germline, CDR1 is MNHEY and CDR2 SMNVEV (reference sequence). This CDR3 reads CASSLFPGPVTEAFF. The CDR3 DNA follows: TGTGCCAGCAGTTTATTTCCGGGCCCGGTCACTGAAGCTTTCTTT.

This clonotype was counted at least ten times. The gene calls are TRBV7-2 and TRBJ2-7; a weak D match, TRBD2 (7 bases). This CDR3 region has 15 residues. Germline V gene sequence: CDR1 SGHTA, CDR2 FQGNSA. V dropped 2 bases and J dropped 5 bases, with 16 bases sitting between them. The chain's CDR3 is CASSLSGGRGDEQYF. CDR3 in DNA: TGTGCCAGCAGCTTATCGGGGGGCCGGGGTGACGAGCAGTACTTC.